This T cell receptor beta chain is drawn from a study of CD8+ T cells in alopecia areata. Both peripheral blood and punch biopsies of lesional scalp skin were obtained from patients who had alopecia areata. Of note for this clone: Antigen unknown.

Study-wide results and limits: The study found TCR sharing across patients less clear than in mice, possibly for HLA reasons.

Extraction of RNA preceded its reverse transcription into cDNA, which served as the sequencing template. Assay used: immunoSEQ multiplex PCR; TCRdb lists only in-frame clones, some missing. This repertoire shows around 10,000 clones, around three fifths found once; its top ten account for around 8%. The receptor was isolated from a human donor with alopecia areata. The input for sequencing was skin, taken at week 0.

DNA of the CDR3: TGTGCCAGCAGTATCACTAGCGGGAGCTTAATTTTCGATGAGCAGTTCTTC. It specifies CASSITSGSLIFDEQFF. This chain uses TRBV27 with TRBJ2-1, with 11 nucleotides matching TRBD2. Germline CDR1 MNHEY, CDR2 SMNVEV (reference sequence). With 5 bases clipped from V and 8 bases from J, the junction kept 14 bases outside the gene matches. The CDR3 has 17 amino acids.